This TCR beta chain was found in a study of T-cell memory formation after mild COVID-19. Barcoded TCR alpha and TCR beta cDNA libraries with UMIs came from 5'RACE using constant-segment primers. Each CDR3 protein is one row after TCRdb ran MiXCR on the 5' RACE reads. The sample contains under 300,000 distinct CDR3 sequences, about a sixth of which appear only once. This clonotype was seen a few times. Its antigen is undetermined. The germline V gene encodes CDR1 SGDLS and CDR2 YYNGEE. The germline V and J ends were trimmed by 2 bases and 4 bases, with 10 bases remaining between them. The CDR3 is made up of 14 amino acids. Study-wide points: The study detected some responding clones in pre-infection memory, suggesting cross-reactive memory joined.

The sequence derives from a man aged 18 to 29 who had mild COVID-19 (a few samples of this study predate the infection). Cell type and time point are not known. Sequencing input: PBMCs or a T cell subset sorted from them (not recorded which). The chain is built from TRBV9 and TRBJ1-3; no definite D call. This CDR3 reads CASSVFGLGNTIYF. Here the CDR3 DNA reads TGTGCCAGCAGCGTCTTCGGGCTCGGAAACACCATATATTTT.